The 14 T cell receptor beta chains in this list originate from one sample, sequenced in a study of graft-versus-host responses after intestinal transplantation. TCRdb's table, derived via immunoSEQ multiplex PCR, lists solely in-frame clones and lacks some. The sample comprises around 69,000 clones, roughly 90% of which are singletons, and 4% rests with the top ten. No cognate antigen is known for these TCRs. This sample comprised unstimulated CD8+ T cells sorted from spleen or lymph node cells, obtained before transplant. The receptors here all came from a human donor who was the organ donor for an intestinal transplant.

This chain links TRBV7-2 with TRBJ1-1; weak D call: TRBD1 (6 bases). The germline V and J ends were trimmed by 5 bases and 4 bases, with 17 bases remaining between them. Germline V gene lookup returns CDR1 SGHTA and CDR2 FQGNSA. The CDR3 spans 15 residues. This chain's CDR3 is CASSLPEIGGTEAFF. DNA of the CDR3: TGTGCCAGCAGCCTTCCTGAAATAGGGGGCACTGAAGCTTTCTTT.

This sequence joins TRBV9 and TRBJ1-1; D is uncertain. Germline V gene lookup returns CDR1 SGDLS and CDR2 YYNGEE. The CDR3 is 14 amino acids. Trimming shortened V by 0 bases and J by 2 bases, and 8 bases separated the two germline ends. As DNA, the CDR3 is TGTGCCAGCAGCGTAGTGGAGGGAAACACTGAAGCTTTCTTT. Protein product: CASSVVEGNTEAFF.

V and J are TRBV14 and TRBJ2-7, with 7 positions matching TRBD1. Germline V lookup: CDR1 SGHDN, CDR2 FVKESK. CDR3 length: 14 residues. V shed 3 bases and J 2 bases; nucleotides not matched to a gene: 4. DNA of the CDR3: TGTGCCAGCAGCCAGTACGGACAGGCCTACGAGCAGTACGTC. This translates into CASSQYGQAYEQYV.

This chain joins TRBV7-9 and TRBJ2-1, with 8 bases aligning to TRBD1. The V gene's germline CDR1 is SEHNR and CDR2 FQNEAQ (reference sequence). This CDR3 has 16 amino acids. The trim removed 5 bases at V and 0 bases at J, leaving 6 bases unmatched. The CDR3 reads CASSLGQGPSYNEQFF. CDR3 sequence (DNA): TGTGCCAGCAGCCTAGGACAGGGCCCCTCCTACAATGAGCAGTTCTTC. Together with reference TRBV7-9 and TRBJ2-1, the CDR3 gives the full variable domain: DTGVSQNPRHKITKRGQNVTFRCDPISEHNRLYWYRQTLGQGPEFLTYFQNEAQLEKSRLLSDRFSAERPKGSFSTLEIQRTEQGDSAMYLCASSLGQGPSYNEQFFGPGTRLTVL.

This CDR3 is CASSTSGRGSYGYTF. CDR3 in DNA: TGTGCCAGCAGCACGAGCGGGAGGGGATCCTATGGCTACACCTTC. This chain joins TRBV7-6 and TRBJ1-2; maybe TRBD1 (5 bases). Germline-derived CDR1 and CDR2 are SGHVS and FNYEAQ. This CDR3 has 15 amino acids. The V end lost 5 bases, the J end lost 4 bases, and 17 bases lay between the germline ends.

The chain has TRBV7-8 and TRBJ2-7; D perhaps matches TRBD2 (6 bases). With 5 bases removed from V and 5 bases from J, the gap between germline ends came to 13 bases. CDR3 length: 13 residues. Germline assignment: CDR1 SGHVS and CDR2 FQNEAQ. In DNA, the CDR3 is TGTGCCAGCAGCGTTGGGGGGTACCACGAGCAGTACGTC. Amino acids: CASSVGGYHEQYV.

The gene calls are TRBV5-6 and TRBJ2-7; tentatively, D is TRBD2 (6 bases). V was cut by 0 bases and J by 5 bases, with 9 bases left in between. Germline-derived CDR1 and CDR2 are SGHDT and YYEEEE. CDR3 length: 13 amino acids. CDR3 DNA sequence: TGTGCCAGCAGCTTGGGCGGGGATAACGAGCAGTACGTC. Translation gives CASSLGGDNEQYV.

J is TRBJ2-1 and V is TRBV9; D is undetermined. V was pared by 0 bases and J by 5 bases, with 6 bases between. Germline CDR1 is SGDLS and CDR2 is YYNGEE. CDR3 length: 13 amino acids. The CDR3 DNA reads TGTGCCAGCAGCGTAGGCGGCGACAATGAGCAGTTCTTC. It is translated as CASSVGGDNEQFF.

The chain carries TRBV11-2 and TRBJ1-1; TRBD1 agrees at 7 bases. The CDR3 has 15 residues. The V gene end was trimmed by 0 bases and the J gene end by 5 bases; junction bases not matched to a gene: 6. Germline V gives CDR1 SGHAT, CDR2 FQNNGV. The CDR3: CASSLEAGGRTEAFF. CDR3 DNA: TGTGCCAGCAGCTTAGAGGCAGGGGGAAGGACTGAAGCTTTCTTT.

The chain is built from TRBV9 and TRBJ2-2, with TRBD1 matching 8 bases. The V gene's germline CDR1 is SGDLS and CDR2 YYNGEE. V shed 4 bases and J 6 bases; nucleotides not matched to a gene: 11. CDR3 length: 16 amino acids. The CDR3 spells CASSPETGVVAGELFF. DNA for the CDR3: TGTGCCAGCAGCCCCGAGACAGGGGTTGTCGCCGGGGAGCTGTTTTTT.

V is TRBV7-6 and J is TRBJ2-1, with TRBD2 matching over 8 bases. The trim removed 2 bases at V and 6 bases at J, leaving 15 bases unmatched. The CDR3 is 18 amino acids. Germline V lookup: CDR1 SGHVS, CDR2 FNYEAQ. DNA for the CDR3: TGTGCCAGCAGCTTAAGCCATACCAGCGGGGGCAGAAGCAATGAGCAGTTCTTC. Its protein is CASSLSHTSGGRSNEQFF.

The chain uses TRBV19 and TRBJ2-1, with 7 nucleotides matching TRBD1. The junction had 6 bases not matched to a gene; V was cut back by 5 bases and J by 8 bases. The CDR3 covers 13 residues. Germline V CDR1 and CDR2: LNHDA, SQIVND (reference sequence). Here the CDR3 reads CASSFTGAYEQFF. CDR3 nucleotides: TGTGCCAGTAGTTTCACAGGGGCCTATGAGCAGTTCTTC.

The CDR3 here is CASSGGRRRRNEQFF. The CDR3 DNA follows: TGTGCCAGCAGTGGGGGGAGGAGGCGACGGAATGAGCAGTTCTTC. The chain links TRBV6-1 to TRBJ2-1, with D possibly TRBD2 on 6 matching bases. Trimming cost V 4 bases and J 7 bases, with 17 bases left between them. The CDR3 is 15 residues long. Germline V gene data show CDR1 as MNHNS and CDR2 as SASEGT.

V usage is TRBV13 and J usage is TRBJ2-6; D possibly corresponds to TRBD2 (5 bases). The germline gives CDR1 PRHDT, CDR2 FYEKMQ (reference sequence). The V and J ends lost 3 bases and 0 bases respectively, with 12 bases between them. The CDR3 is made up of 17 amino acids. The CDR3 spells CASSFMDSRSGANVLTF. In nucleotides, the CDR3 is TGTGCCAGCAGCTTCATGGACTCACGCTCTGGGGCCAACGTCCTGACTTTC.